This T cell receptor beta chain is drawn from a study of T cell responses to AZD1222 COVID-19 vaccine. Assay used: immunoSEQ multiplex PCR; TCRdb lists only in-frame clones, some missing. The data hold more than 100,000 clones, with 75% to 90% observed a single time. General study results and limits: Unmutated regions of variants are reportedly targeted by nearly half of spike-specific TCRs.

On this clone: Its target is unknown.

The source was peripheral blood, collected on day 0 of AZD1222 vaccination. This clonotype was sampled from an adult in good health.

CDR3: CASSPGAHYEQYF. For the CDR3, the DNA is TGTGCCAGCAGCCCAGGGGCCCACTACGAGCAGTACTTC. V is TRBV7-9 and J is TRBJ2-7, with D perhaps TRBD1 (6 bases). From germline, CDR1 is SEHNR and CDR2 FQNEAQ (reference sequence). The V gene lost 5 bases and the J gene lost 3 bases, with 11 bases spanning the gap. The CDR3 sequence is 13 residues long.